This TCR beta chain emerged from a study of T cells in localized non-small cell lung cancer. Sequencing used immunoSEQ multiplex PCR; TCRdb keeps in-frame clones, though not all of them. The data contain roughly 40,000 clones, approximately 80% of them singletons. As for this clone: The sample contains more than one DNA sequence encoding this CDR3.

The sequencing used peripheral blood mononuclear cells, collected before any cancer treatment. This receptor was identified in a male donor at least 60 years old with stage II lung adenocarcinoma.

CDR3 sequence: CASFTLTNTEAFF. CDR3 DNA: TGTGCCAGCTTTACCTTAACGAACACTGAAGCTTTCTTT. V usage is TRBV6-1 and J usage is TRBJ1-1; D not certain. The CDR3 covers 13 residues. The germline V and J ends were trimmed by 8 bases and 1 base, with 11 bases remaining between them. Germline CDR1 reads MNHNS; CDR2 reads SASEGT.